This T cell receptor beta chain was identified in a study of shared clonotypes between healthy human individuals. Running of the assay took place at deep level. Authors' processing steps: Because ImmunoSEQ provided only junction sequences with no quality scores, the filtering differed. Clones were read by immunoSEQ multiplex PCR, and TCRdb kept only the in-frame ones, dropping some. V, J and clone size were drawn from that table, and D and trimming were deduced from the DNA. The sample carries some 500,000 clones, 95% to 97% recorded once. Recent vaccinations or acute infections were absent in the healthy HIV-negative adult donors. The V gene end was trimmed by 8 bases and the J gene end by 8 bases; junction bases not matched to a gene: 8. Germline V CDR1 and CDR2: SEHNR, FQNEAQ (reference sequence). The CDR3 totals 14 residues. Findings and caveats of the study: Researchers sampled blood only, noting tissue repertoires likely differ.

This clone was observed a single time. Its antigen is not identified. This sequence was found in a woman aged 25 to 39 in good health. Material: naive CD4+ T cells sorted from blood. Subset of the sample: CD45RA+ positively selected. The chain has TRBV7-9 and TRBJ2-1; 11 nucleotides match TRBD2. The CDR3 DNA sequence: TGTGCCAGCTCTCCTAGCGGGAGGTTGGATGAGCAGTTCTTC. It yields the protein CASSPSGRLDEQFF.